The 23 T cell receptor beta chains below come from one sample, sequenced in a study of T cells in Graves' hyperthyroidism and ophthalmopathy. Authors of the study amplified TCR beta CDR3 regions from RNA transcripts. RT-PCR in the first round (using the HTBI primer set) targeted the TCR CDR3. A single record per CDR3 protein comes from TCRdb applying MiXCR to the multiplex PCR reads. The sample includes 300,000 to 350,000 distinct CDR3 sequences, 15% to 20% of them seen just once. The sequenced sample consisted of blood. Every receptor here comes from a woman aged 45 to 65 with Graves' hyperthyroidism.

This clonotype was counted a few times. The chain has TRBV6-2 or TRBV6-3 and TRBJ1-6, with 9 positions matching TRBD1. The CDR3 runs 14 residues. J gave up 7 bases and V 5 bases, and 3 bases lay outside the gene matches. CDR1 MNHEY and CDR2 SVGEGT come from the germline V gene. The CDR3 loop is CASSHDRGNSPLHF. As DNA, the CDR3 is TGTGCCAGCAGTCACGACAGGGGGAATTCACCCCTCCACTTT.

This clonotype has at least ten counts. The rearrangement links TRBV28 to TRBJ2-5, with 9 bases lining up with TRBD1. The CDR3 contains 14 residues. Germline-derived CDR1 and CDR2 are MDHEN and SYDVKM. Unmatched junction bases numbered 5, after V lost 4 bases and J lost 5 bases. The CDR3 loop is CASSSTGGAETQYF. Here the CDR3 DNA reads TGTGCCAGCAGTTCAACAGGGGGCGCGGAGACCCAGTACTTC.

This clonotype has at least ten counts. This chain links TRBV2 with TRBJ2-1, with no clear D. Germline V lookup: CDR1 SNHLY, CDR2 FYNNEI. The CDR3 is made up of 11 amino acids. Trimming left V 3 bases short and J 5 bases short, with 2 bases between. The CDR3, as DNA: TGTGCCAGCAGTGACCACAATGAGCAGTTCTTC. Translating gives CASSDHNEQFF.

In its sample, this clonotype was seen many times. The chain couples TRBV11-2 to TRBJ2-3; 10 bases align to TRBD2. Germline V lookup: CDR1 SGHAT, CDR2 FQNNGV. With 5 bases clipped from V and 0 bases from J, the junction kept 8 bases outside the gene matches. This CDR3 comprises 17 residues. Here the CDR3 reads CASSGGWTSGSTDTQYF. The CDR3, as DNA: TGTGCCAGCAGCGGAGGGTGGACTAGCGGTAGCACAGATACGCAGTATTTT.

The V and J genes are TRBV12-3 or TRBV12-4 and TRBJ2-1; perhaps TRBD2 as D (5 bases). Deletions cut 5 bases from V and 2 bases from J, with 16 bases between. The CDR3 contains 16 residues. For the CDR3, the DNA is TGTGCCAGCAGTCCGCTCGGAGCGGCCCCCTACAATGAGCAGTTCTTC. Translated: CASSPLGAAPYNEQFF.

V gene TRBV27 combines with J gene TRBJ1-4; a weak D match, TRBD1 (5 bases). This CDR3 spans 13 amino acids. Germline CDR1 is MNHEY and CDR2 is SMNVEV (reference sequence). Trimming shortened V by 1 base and J by 6 bases, and 6 bases separated the two germline ends. CDR3 protein: CASSLLGDEKLFF. The CDR3, as DNA: TGTGCCAGCAGTTTATTGGGGGATGAAAAACTGTTTTTT.

The table lists this clonotype with many counts. The gene calls are TRBV11-2 and TRBJ2-1; D uncertain. Trimming left V 2 bases short and J 7 bases short, with 9 bases between. Per germline, CDR1 SGHAT and CDR2 FQNNGV. CDR3 length: 13 amino acids. For the CDR3, the DNA is TGTGCCAGCAGCTTAATGCAGTTAAATGAGCAGTTCTTC. Its translation is CASSLMQLNEQFF.

This clonotype was detected ten times or more. The rearrangement uses TRBV28 and TRBJ1-2; D is possibly TRBD1 (5 bases). The ends were cut back, 7 bases at V and 2 bases at J, with 8 bases in the middle. The germline CDR1 and CDR2 sequences are MDHEN and SYDVKM. The CDR3 extends over 12 amino acids. The CDR3 is CASNEGNYGYTF. The CDR3 DNA sequence: TGTGCCAGCAATGAGGGGAACTATGGCTACACCTTC.

This clonotype was picked up a small number of times. This sequence joins TRBV7-2 and TRBJ2-1, with D perhaps being TRBD1 or TRBD2 (5 bases each). Germline V gives CDR1 SGHTA, CDR2 FQGNSA. Trimming cost V 5 bases and J 8 bases, with 19 bases left between them. The CDR3 is made up of 15 amino acids. The CDR3 is CASSGPGTPDDEQFF. CDR3 DNA: TGTGCCAGCAGCGGCCCCGGGACCCCCGACGATGAGCAGTTCTTC.

This clonotype was found many times. The chain links TRBV11-2 to TRBJ2-5; possibly TRBD2 for D (6 bases). Germline assignment: CDR1 SGHAT and CDR2 FQNNGV. This CDR3 spans 16 amino acids. The germline V and J ends were trimmed by 5 bases and 5 bases, with 21 bases remaining between them. The DNA for the CDR3 is TGTGCCAGCAGCCCAGGAGGGTCGCCAGGGAGGGAGACCCAGTACTTC. This translates into CASSPGGSPGRETQYF.

This clonotype was observed a few times. The chain employs TRBV7-9 and TRBJ1-6; D is unclear. V lost 1 base and J lost 7, with 2 bases in between. In germline, CDR1 is SEHNR, CDR2 FQNEAQ (reference sequence). This CDR3 is 12 amino acids long. This CDR3 is CASSLENSPLHF. The CDR3 nucleotides read TGTGCCAGCAGCTTAGAGAATTCACCCCTCCACTTT.

This chain links TRBV7-3 with TRBJ1-1, with D uncertain. The CDR3 consists of 13 residues. CDR1 is SGHTA and CDR2 is FQGTGA in the germline V gene. V dropped 5 bases and J dropped 1 base, with 8 bases sitting between them. The CDR3 nucleotides are TGTGCCAGCAGCCCCTACAGGAACACTGAAGCTTTCTTT. Amino acids: CASSPYRNTEAFF.

This chain links TRBV12-3 or TRBV12-4 with TRBJ1-3, with 7 bases matching TRBD1. The CDR3 loop spans 15 amino acids. Trimming took 6 bases from V and 0 from J; bases not matched to a gene: 5. The CDR3 DNA is TGTGCCAGCAGCCGGACAGGATTCTCTGGAAACACCATATATTTT. Amino acid sequence: CASSRTGFSGNTIYF.

This clonotype was recorded at least ten times. The CDR3 here is CASRQVQGSPQHF. In DNA, the CDR3 is TGTGCCAGCAGACAGGTACAGGGGTCGCCCCAGCATTTT. V is TRBV6-1 and J is TRBJ1-5; 7 bases match TRBD1. V lost 6 bases, J lost 9 bases, and 8 bases stayed unmatched. The CDR3 has 13 residues. Per germline, CDR1 MNHNS and CDR2 SASEGT.

This clonotype was detected ten times or more. The chain couples TRBV27 to TRBJ2-7; D call uncertain. CDR3 length: 13 residues. V lost 6 bases and J 0 bases, leaving 9 bases between the germline ends. CDR1 is MNHEY, CDR2 SMNVEV, per germline (reference sequence). The CDR3 DNA follows: TGTGCCAGCAGAAGGGCCGTCTCCTACGAGCAGTACTTC. This codes for CASRRAVSYEQYF.

In this sample, this clonotype turned up a few times. This chain joins TRBV20-1 and TRBJ1-2; D perhaps matches TRBD1 (5 bases). V lost 1 base to trimming and J lost 7 bases, with 10 bases between them. This CDR3 spans 12 amino acids. Germline assignment: CDR1 DFQATT and CDR2 SNEGSKA (reference sequence). Here the CDR3 DNA reads TGCAGTGCTAGAGCCCAGGGAGGTGGCTACACCTTC. As protein: CSARAQGGGYTF.

This clonotype was counted between two and nine times. The chain couples TRBV24-1 to TRBJ2-5; 7 nucleotides align to TRBD1. Trimming at V came to 3 bases and at J to 3 bases, leaving 6 bases not matched to a gene. The CDR3 totals 15 residues. Germline CDR1 KGHDR, CDR2 SFDVKD. The CDR3 nucleotides read TGTGCCACCAGTGATCGACAGGGCCTGGAAGAGACCCAGTACTTC. Its translation: CATSDRQGLEETQYF.

This chain links TRBV2 with TRBJ2-1; 7 bases agree with TRBD1. Germline V gene sequence: CDR1 SNHLY, CDR2 FYNNEI. V dropped 5 bases and J dropped 2; count of bases not matched to a gene: 21. This CDR3 has 20 residues. The CDR3 sequence is CASSPRGQFILLGTYNEQFF. The DNA for the CDR3 is TGTGCCAGCAGTCCGAGGGGACAGTTCATTCTGCTAGGGACCTACAATGAGCAGTTCTTC.

The V and J genes are TRBV4-2 and TRBJ2-1; 7 bases are a match to TRBD2. CDR3 size: 17 residues. Looked up from germline, CDR1 is LGHNA and CDR2 is YNFKEQ. V gave up 0 bases and J gave up 0 bases; unmatched junction bases: 5. CDR3 sequence: CASSQDGGGSSYNEQFF. CDR3 bases: TGTGCCAGCAGCCAAGATGGAGGCGGGAGCTCCTACAATGAGCAGTTCTTC.

The chain links TRBV10-2 to TRBJ1-6; a possible D gene is TRBD1 (5 bases). The V gene lost 7 bases and the J gene lost 7 bases, with 11 bases spanning the gap. The CDR3 sequence is 13 residues long. Germline lookup yields CDR1 WSHSY and CDR2 SAAADI. CDR3 amino acids: CASTTDDNSPLHF. In DNA, the CDR3 is TGCGCCAGCACGACAGACGACAATTCACCCCTCCACTTT.

This clonotype has only a few counts. This chain uses TRBV7-9 with TRBJ1-3; no reliable D call. CDR1 is SEHNR and CDR2 is FQNEAQ in the germline V gene (reference sequence). The CDR3 is 15 residues long. V dropped 6 bases and J dropped 0 bases, with 12 bases sitting between them. The CDR3 loop reads CASSRDTSSGNTIYF. The CDR3 DNA reads TGTGCCAGCAGTAGAGACACTTCCTCTGGAAACACCATATATTTT.

This rearrangement joins TRBV19 to TRBJ2-1; 8 bases fit TRBD2. Trimming took 6 bases from V and 3 from J; bases not matched to a gene: 7. This CDR3 is built from 15 residues. The germline gives CDR1 LNHDA, CDR2 SQIVND (reference sequence). CDR3 residues: CASRPTSADYNEQFF. The CDR3 bases are TGTGCCAGTAGGCCGACTAGCGCAGACTACAATGAGCAGTTCTTC.

This chain connects TRBV7-9 to TRBJ2-1, with D hard to call. From germline, CDR1 is SEHNR and CDR2 FQNEAQ (reference sequence). The CDR3 length is 12 residues. The V and J ends lost 5 bases and 7 bases respectively, with 9 bases between them. The CDR3 nucleotides read TGTGCCAGCAGCCTGAGCCCGAATGAGCAGTTCTTC. Its protein is CASSLSPNEQFF.